The 7 T cell receptor beta chains given below trace back to one sample, sequenced in a study of T-cell memory formation after mild COVID-19. TCRdb independently ran MiXCR on the 5' RACE reads; one entry per CDR3 protein. The sample lists about 470,000 distinct CDR3 sequences; 20% to 25% were seen once. Sequencing was carried out using PBMCs or a T cell subset sorted from them (not recorded which). Receptors were obtained from an adult woman who had mild COVID-19 (a few samples of this study predate the infection). Cell type and time point are not known.

The chain carries TRBV6-5 and TRBJ2-6; D gene ambiguous. CDR3 length: 14 amino acids. V was pared by 2 bases and J by 4 bases, with 6 bases between. The V gene's germline CDR1 is MNHEY and CDR2 SVGAGI. CDR3 loop: CASSYLQGANVLTF. CDR3 bases: TGTGCCAGCAGTTACCTCCAAGGGGCCAACGTCCTGACTTTC.

This clonotype has just a few counts. Here the CDR3 reads CASSLGLAEASYYNEQFF. The CDR3 nucleotides are TGCGCCAGCAGCTTGGGACTAGCGGAGGCTTCTTACTACAATGAGCAGTTCTTC. The genes are TRBV5-1 and TRBJ2-1; TRBD2 aligns across 9 bases. Unmatched junction bases numbered 10, after V lost 0 bases and J lost 3 bases. CDR1 and CDR2 from the germline V gene are SGHRS and YFSETQ. This CDR3 is built from 18 residues.

The V gene is TRBV6-5, the J gene TRBJ2-7; D remains ambiguous. The V end was cut by 5 bases, the J end by 2 bases, with 16 bases between. Germline values: CDR1 MNHEY, CDR2 SVGAGI. The CDR3 length is 15 residues. The CDR3 sequence is CASSPYSGRTYEQYF. CDR3 bases: TGTGCCAGCAGTCCCTATTCCGGACGGACCTACGAGCAGTACTTC.

The chain is built from TRBV7-8 and TRBJ2-7; tentatively, D is TRBD1 or TRBD2 (5 bases each). The CDR3 loop spans 14 amino acids. The ends were cut back, 6 bases at V and 2 bases at J, with 14 bases in the middle. Germline V lookup: CDR1 SGHVS, CDR2 FQNEAQ. In DNA, the CDR3 is TGTGCCAGCAGTTCGGGACGGATCCCCTACGAGCAGTACTTC. Its protein product is CASSSGRIPYEQYF.

This chain's CDR3 is CASILAVTYNEQFF. The CDR3 bases are TGTGCCAGCATACTAGCGGTGACCTACAATGAGCAGTTCTTC. The gene calls are TRBV2 and TRBJ2-1; 8 positions agree with TRBD2. The CDR3 loop spans 14 amino acids. Trimming cost V 7 bases and J 2 bases; bases outside gene matches: 4. Germline V gives CDR1 SNHLY, CDR2 FYNNEI.

This clonotype turned up a few times. V gene TRBV14 combines with J gene TRBJ2-2; the D gene is possibly TRBD2 (5 bases). CDR3 length: 15 amino acids. Germline CDR1 SGHDN, CDR2 FVKESK. Between the trimmed V and J ends, which lost 1 base and 7 bases, there was a span of 13 bases. As DNA, the CDR3 is TGTGCCAGCAGCCAAGGTCGGGGTAGTATCGGGGAGCTGTTTTTT. It encodes CASSQGRGSIGELFF. Full variable domain (remainder filled in from reference TRBV14 and TRBJ2-2): EAGVTQFPSHSVIEKGQTVTLRCDPISGHDNLYWYRRVMGKEIKFLLHFVKESKQDESGMPNNRFLAERTGGTYSTLKVQPAELEDSGVYFCASSQGRGSIGELFFGEGSRLTVL.

This clonotype has just a few counts. The chain joins TRBV12-3 or TRBV12-4 to TRBJ2-5; 11 bases map to TRBD2. With 3 bases clipped from V and 4 bases from J, the junction kept 4 bases outside the gene matches. The length of the CDR3 is 15 residues. The CDR3 spells CASSFSGRAGETQYF. The CDR3 DNA sequence: TGTGCCAGCAGTTTTAGCGGGAGGGCCGGAGAGACCCAGTACTTC.